These 4 T cell receptor beta chains were sequenced from one sample in a study of siplizumab effects on memory and regulatory T cells. Sequencing used immunoSEQ multiplex PCR; TCRdb keeps in-frame clones, though not all of them. The sample carries some 46,000 clones, more than 85% recorded once. Sequenced material: CD8+ T cells sorted from blood. Receptors were obtained from a human donor in good health.

The V gene is TRBV2, the J gene TRBJ2-3; D is undetermined. V lost 3 bases, J lost 3 bases, and 7 bases lay in between. CDR3 size: 13 residues. The germline gives CDR1 SNHLY, CDR2 FYNNEI. In DNA form, the CDR3 reads TGTGCCAGCAGTGACGCCAGGACAGATACGCAGTATTTT. Residues: CASSDARTDTQYF.

This rearrangement joins TRBV7-8 to TRBJ2-2; D is ambiguous. The CDR3 has 17 amino acids. V lost 3 bases to trimming and J lost 2 bases, with 16 bases between them. CDR1 and CDR2 (germline): SGHVS, FQNEAQ. This CDR3 reads CASSFDAKEANTGELFF. DNA for the CDR3: TGTGCCAGCAGCTTCGACGCCAAGGAAGCCAACACCGGGGAGCTGTTTTTT.

The rearrangement links TRBV9 to TRBJ2-3; D not resolved. The CDR3 extends over 16 amino acids. CDR1 and CDR2 (germline): SGDLS, YYNGEE. The V end was cut by 0 bases, the J end by 11 bases, with 22 bases between. In DNA, the CDR3 is TGTGCCAGCAGCGTAGCTACGGGTGGGAACCGGCGTGGGCAGTATTTT. It translates to CASSVATGGNRRGQYF.

This chain links TRBV28 with TRBJ1-4, with 9 positions matching TRBD1. This CDR3 is built from 14 residues. Germline CDR1 is MDHEN and CDR2 is SYDVKM. After removal of 6 bases from V and 7 bases from J, the junction contained 6 bases not matched to a gene. The CDR3: CASRKQGASEKLFF. DNA of the CDR3: TGTGCCAGCAGGAAACAGGGGGCGTCTGAAAAACTGTTTTTT.